The T cell receptor (beta chain) described here comes from a study of blood T cell repertoires in COVID-19. Turning to the study itself: Spain, Italy and the United States supplied samples that represented acute and convalescent COVID-19.

With regard to this clone: The identical CDR3 is also encoded by other nucleotide sequences in the sample.

Method: immunoSEQ multiplex PCR; TCRdb's copy keeps in-frame clones and lacks some. Here the sample spans 200,000 to 250,000 clones, just under 85% being singletons. The length of the CDR3 is 12 residues. Trimming pared 5 bases from V and 1 base from J, leaving 5 bases between. V gene TRBV12-3 or TRBV12-4 combines with J gene TRBJ1-1; D not certain. The receptor was isolated from a woman aged 55-70 years with active or convalescent COVID-19. The sample taken for sequencing was peripheral blood. The CDR3 DNA reads as TGTGCCAGCAGTCCGAGGAACACTGAAGCTTTCTTT. It yields the protein CASSPRNTEAFF.